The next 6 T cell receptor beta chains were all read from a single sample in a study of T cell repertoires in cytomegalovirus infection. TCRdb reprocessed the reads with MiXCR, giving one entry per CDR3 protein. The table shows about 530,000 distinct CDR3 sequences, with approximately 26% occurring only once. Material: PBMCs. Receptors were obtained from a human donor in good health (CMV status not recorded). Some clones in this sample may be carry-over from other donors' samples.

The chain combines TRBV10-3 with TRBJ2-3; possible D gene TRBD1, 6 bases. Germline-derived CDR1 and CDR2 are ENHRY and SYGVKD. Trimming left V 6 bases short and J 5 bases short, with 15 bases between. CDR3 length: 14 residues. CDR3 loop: CAIRGQVGRDTQYF. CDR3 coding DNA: TGTGCCATCAGGGGACAAGTGGGAAGAGATACGCAGTATTTT.

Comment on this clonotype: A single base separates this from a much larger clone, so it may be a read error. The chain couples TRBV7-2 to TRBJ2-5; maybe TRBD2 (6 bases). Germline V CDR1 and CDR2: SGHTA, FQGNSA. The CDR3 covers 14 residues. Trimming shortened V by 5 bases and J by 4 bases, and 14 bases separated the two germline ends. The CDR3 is CASSPTRGGETQYF. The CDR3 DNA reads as TGTGCCAGCAGCCCGACTAGGGGAGGAGAGACCCAGTACTTC.

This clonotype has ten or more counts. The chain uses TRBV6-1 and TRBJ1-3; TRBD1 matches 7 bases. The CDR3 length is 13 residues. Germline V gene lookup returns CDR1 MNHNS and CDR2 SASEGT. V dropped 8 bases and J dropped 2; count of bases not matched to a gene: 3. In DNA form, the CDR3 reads TGTGCCAGCTCTCAGGGGGCTGGAAACACCATATATTTT. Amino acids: CASSQGAGNTIYF.

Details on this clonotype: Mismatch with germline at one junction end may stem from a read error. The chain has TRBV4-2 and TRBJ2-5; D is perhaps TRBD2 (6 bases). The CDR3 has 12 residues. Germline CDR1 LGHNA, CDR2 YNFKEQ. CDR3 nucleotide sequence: TGTGCCAGCAGCCAGTATAACCGGGACTTCTTATTC. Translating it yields CASSQYNRDFLF.

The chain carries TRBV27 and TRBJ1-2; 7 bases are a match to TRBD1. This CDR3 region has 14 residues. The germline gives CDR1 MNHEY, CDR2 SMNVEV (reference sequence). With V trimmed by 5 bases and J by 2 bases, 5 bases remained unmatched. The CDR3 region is CASSDREYNYGYTF. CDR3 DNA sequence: TGTGCCAGCAGTGACAGGGAATACAACTATGGCTACACCTTC.

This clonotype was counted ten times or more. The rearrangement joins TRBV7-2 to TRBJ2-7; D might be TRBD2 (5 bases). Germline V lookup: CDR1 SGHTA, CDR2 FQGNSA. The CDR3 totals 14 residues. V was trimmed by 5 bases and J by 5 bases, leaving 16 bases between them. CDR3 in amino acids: CASSVGGPIHEQYF. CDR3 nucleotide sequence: TGTGCCAGCAGCGTCGGCGGGCCGATCCACGAGCAGTACTTC.